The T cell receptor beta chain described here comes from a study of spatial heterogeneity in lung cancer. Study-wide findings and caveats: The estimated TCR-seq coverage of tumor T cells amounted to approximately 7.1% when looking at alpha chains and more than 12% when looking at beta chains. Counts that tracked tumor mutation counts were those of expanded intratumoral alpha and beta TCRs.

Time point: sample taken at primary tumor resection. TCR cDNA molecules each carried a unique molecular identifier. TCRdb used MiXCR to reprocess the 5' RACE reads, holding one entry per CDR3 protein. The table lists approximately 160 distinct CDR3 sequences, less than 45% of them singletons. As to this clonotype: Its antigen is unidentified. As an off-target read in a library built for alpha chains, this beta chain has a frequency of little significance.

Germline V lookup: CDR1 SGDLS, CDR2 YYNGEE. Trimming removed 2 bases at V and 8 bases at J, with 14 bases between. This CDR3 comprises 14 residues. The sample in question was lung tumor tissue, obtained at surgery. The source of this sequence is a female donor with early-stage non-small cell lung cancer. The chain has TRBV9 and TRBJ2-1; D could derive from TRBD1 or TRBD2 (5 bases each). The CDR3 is CASSVRTQGDEQFF. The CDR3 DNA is TGTGCCAGCAGCGTGAGGACGCAGGGAGATGAGCAGTTCTTC.